Following are 28 T cell receptor beta chains from one sample sequenced in a study of blood T cell repertoires in COVID-19. Profiling relied on immunoSEQ multiplex PCR, and the TCRdb table lists in-frame clones only, not all of them. In the table there are tens of thousands of clones, roughly 80% of which are singletons. Sequenced material: peripheral blood. These receptor sequences come from an elderly man with active or convalescent COVID-19.

V is TRBV5-4 and J is TRBJ2-5; D is possibly TRBD2 (6 bases). Trimming removed 3 bases at V and 4 bases at J, with 16 bases between. Germline loops: CDR1 SGHNT, CDR2 YYREEE (reference sequence). This CDR3 region has 15 residues. The CDR3 nucleotides are TGTGCCAGCAGCTGGGGAGGTGGGGGTTCAGAGACCCAGTACTTC. It yields the protein CASSWGGGGSETQYF.

This clone was seen a few times. The V gene is TRBV4-1, the J gene TRBJ2-3; tentatively, D is TRBD2 (6 bases). With 0 bases removed from V and 1 base from J, the gap between germline ends came to 14 bases. Per the germline V gene, CDR1 is MGHRA and CDR2 is YSYEKL. This CDR3 comprises 17 residues. CDR3 region: CASSQERVASGTDTQYF. The CDR3 region has the DNA TGCGCCAGCAGCCAAGAGCGAGTGGCTAGCGGCACAGATACGCAGTATTTT.

The chain links TRBV3-1 (or the pseudogene TRBV3-2) to TRBJ1-3; D uncertain. The CDR3 is 13 amino acids. Germline V gene lookup returns CDR1 LGHDT and CDR2 YNNKEL (reference sequence). V lost 6 bases and J lost 0, with 6 bases in between. CDR3 sequence: CASRSFSGNTIYF. CDR3 in DNA: TGTGCCAGCAGGAGTTTCTCTGGAAACACCATATATTTT.

The gene calls are TRBV3-1 (or the pseudogene TRBV3-2) and TRBJ2-1, with D possibly matching TRBD1 (5 bases). Germline CDR1 and CDR2: LGHDT and YNNKEL (reference sequence). This CDR3 is built from 16 residues. V was shortened by 0 bases and J by 4 bases, with 13 bases between the two germline ends. As DNA, the CDR3 is TGTGCCAGCAGCCAAGAGGACATCAGAAGTTACAATGAGCAGTTCTTC. This gives the protein CASSQEDIRSYNEQFF.

The rearrangement joins TRBV6-5 to TRBJ2-7, with D possibly being TRBD2 (6 bases). Germline CDR1 is MNHEY and CDR2 is SVGAGI. V shed 6 bases and J shed 7 bases, with 22 bases lying between them. This CDR3 comprises 15 residues. In DNA form, the CDR3 reads TGTGCCAGCAGCGACGGAGGGCGAGTCAAGAGAGAGCAGTACTTC. Translated: CASSDGGRVKREQYF.

The chain couples TRBV4-2 to TRBJ1-4; maybe TRBD1 (5 bases). CDR3 length equals 18 residues. V was cut by 1 base and J by 0 bases, with 15 bases left in between. Looked up from germline, CDR1 is LGHNA and CDR2 is YNFKEQ. The chain's CDR3 is CASSQVTERLATNEKLFF. CDR3 sequence (DNA): TGTGCCAGCAGCCAAGTGACAGAAAGACTAGCAACTAATGAAAAACTGTTTTTT.

The V call is TRBV21-1, the J call TRBJ1-2; TRBD1, the table's D call, lacks a check against the DNA. TRBV21-1 is labeled a pseudogene. The CDR3 is made up of 15 amino acids. The CDR3 nucleotides are TGTGCCAGCAGCAGTAACAGGGGGCAATCCTATGGCTACACCTTC. Encoded protein: CASSSNRGQSYGYTF.

The J gene is TRBJ1-2, the V gene TRBV4-2, with D possibly matching TRBD1 (6 bases). V was cut by 0 bases and J by 3 bases, with 8 bases left in between. The CDR3 extends over 14 amino acids. Germline assignment: CDR1 LGHNA and CDR2 YNFKEQ. The DNA for the CDR3 is TGTGCCAGCAGCCAAGATCCAGGGGACTATGGCTACACCTTC. Its protein is CASSQDPGDYGYTF.

The rearrangement uses TRBV9 and TRBJ1-3, with D possibly matching TRBD1 (5 bases). CDR3 size: 15 residues. The germline V gene encodes CDR1 SGDLS and CDR2 YYNGEE. V gave up 5 bases and J gave up 0 bases, with 12 bases separating them. CDR3 coding DNA: TGTGCCAGCAGTCCAGGGCAGGGCTCTGGAAACACCATATATTTT. Encoded protein: CASSPGQGSGNTIYF.

The chain recombines TRBV19 with TRBJ2-7; D may be TRBD2 (5 bases). This CDR3 contains 11 residues. V was shortened by 3 bases and J by 5 bases, with 5 bases between the two germline ends. Looked up from germline, CDR1 is LNHDA and CDR2 is SQIVND (reference sequence). CDR3 sequence reads: CASSMTNEQYF. Written as DNA, the CDR3 is TGTGCCAGTAGTATGACTAACGAGCAGTACTTC.

This chain joins TRBV7-9 and TRBJ2-4; tentatively, D is TRBD2 (5 bases). Per the germline V gene, CDR1 is SEHNR and CDR2 is FQNEAQ (reference sequence). CDR3 length: 11 amino acids. Trimming removed 4 bases from V and 13 bases from J, with 11 bases in between. The CDR3 is CASSSGVQQYF. CDR3 sequence (DNA): TGTGCCAGCAGCTCCGGGGTCCAGCAGTACTTC.

This sequence joins TRBV4-2 and TRBJ1-2, with D perhaps TRBD1 (6 bases). The V gene's germline CDR1 is LGHNA and CDR2 YNFKEQ. The CDR3 contains 15 residues. V was shortened by 1 base and J by 2 bases, with 11 bases between the two germline ends. The CDR3 reads CASSQAGGGNYGYTF. The DNA for the CDR3 is TGTGCCAGCAGCCAAGCGGGGGGCGGGAACTATGGCTACACCTTC.

The chain couples TRBV4-2 to TRBJ2-2; 10 positions agree with TRBD2. Germline V gives CDR1 LGHNA, CDR2 YNFKEQ. This CDR3 is built from 21 residues. V gave up 0 bases and J gave up 0 bases; unmatched junction bases: 13. CDR3 bases: TGTGCCAGCAGCCAAGAGATCGGGACTAGCGTCTACATCGCGAACACCGGGGAGCTGTTTTTT. This translates into CASSQEIGTSVYIANTGELFF.

V and J are TRBV12-5 and TRBJ2-2; D possibly corresponds to TRBD1 (5 bases). The V gene lost 6 bases and the J gene lost 4 bases, with 12 bases spanning the gap. Germline CDR1 LGHNT, CDR2 FRNRAP. The CDR3 totals 14 residues. In DNA, the CDR3 is TGTGCTAGTGGCCGACAGACCATCACCGGGGAGCTGTTTTTT. This translates into CASGRQTITGELFF. The full variable domain, its missing parts supplied by reference TRBV12-5 and TRBJ2-2, is DARVTQTPRHKVTEMGQEVTMRCQPILGHNTVFWYRQTMMQGLELLAYFRNRAPLDDSGMPKDRFSAEMPDATLATLKIQPSEPRDSAVYFCASGRQTITGELFFGEGSRLTVL.

The V gene is TRBV18, the J gene TRBJ1-6; possibly TRBD1 for D (6 bases). The CDR3 has 16 residues. The germline gives CDR1 KGHSH, CDR2 LQKENI. V lost 0 bases to trimming and J lost 5 bases, with 11 bases between them. CDR3 sequence (DNA): TGTGCCAGCTCACCACCGTGGACAGACGATAATTCACCCCTCCACTTT. This gives the protein CASSPPWTDDNSPLHF.

V gene TRBV11-1 combines with J gene TRBJ1-2; D is undetermined. Germline CDR1 and CDR2: SGHAT and FQDESV (reference sequence). The CDR3 runs 15 residues. The germline V and J ends were trimmed by 5 bases and 5 bases, with 18 bases remaining between them. CDR3 coding DNA: TGTGCCAGCAGCATAGAGGCGGGCATCTCTTATGGCTACACCTTC. Protein product: CASSIEAGISYGYTF.

V and J are TRBV6-5 and TRBJ2-3; possibly TRBD2 for D (6 bases). In germline, CDR1 is MNHEY, CDR2 SVGAGI. The CDR3 loop spans 14 amino acids. V lost 6 bases and J lost 0, with 10 bases in between. The CDR3, as DNA: TGTGCCAGCAGCTTAGCGGAAAGCACAGATACGCAGTATTTT. This translates into CASSLAESTDTQYF.

The genes are TRBV4-2 and TRBJ2-2; D uncertain. Germline loops: CDR1 LGHNA, CDR2 YNFKEQ. The CDR3 is 14 residues long. V lost 3 bases and J lost 6, with 11 bases in between. The CDR3 spells CASSQTTPAGELFF. Here the CDR3 DNA reads TGTGCCAGCAGCCAGACAACACCGGCCGGGGAGCTGTTTTTT.

This chain connects TRBV5-1 to TRBJ2-5; 10 bases are shared with TRBD2. J gave up 5 bases and V 6 bases, and 7 bases lay outside the gene matches. Germline values: CDR1 SGHRS, CDR2 YFSETQ. The CDR3 has 14 amino acids. This CDR3 is CASTAGTSDETQYF. The CDR3 nucleotides read TGCGCCAGCACCGCCGGGACTAGCGATGAGACCCAGTACTTC.

The V call is TRBV10-3, the J call TRBJ1-1; D perhaps matches TRBD1 (5 bases). Germline CDR1 ENHRY, CDR2 SYGVKD. Deletions cut 2 bases from V and 7 bases from J, with 8 bases between. The CDR3 has 12 amino acids. The CDR3 DNA is TGTGCCATCAGTGAGGGACACCTTGAAGCTTTCTTT. Translating it yields CAISEGHLEAFF.

The chain uses TRBV29-1 and TRBJ1-2, with 7 bases that match TRBD1. The V gene end was trimmed by 5 bases and the J gene end by 5 bases; junction bases not matched to a gene: 8. The CDR3 totals 13 residues. Germline-derived CDR1 and CDR2 are SQVTM and ANQGSEA. The CDR3 DNA follows: TGCAGCGTTCAACGAGGGGGCGTTTATGGCTACACCTTC. Residues: CSVQRGGVYGYTF.

This chain connects TRBV7-9 to TRBJ2-2; a possible D gene is TRBD1 (5 bases). V dropped 5 bases and J dropped 0 bases, with 16 bases sitting between them. Germline-derived CDR1 and CDR2 are SEHNR and FQNEAQ (reference sequence). This CDR3 comprises 17 residues. In DNA form, the CDR3 reads TGTGCCAGCAGCGCTGGTTATAGGGGCGCGAACACCGGGGAGCTGTTTTTT. It translates to CASSAGYRGANTGELFF.

The chain combines TRBV18 with TRBJ1-1, with 10 bases that match TRBD1. Per the germline V gene, CDR1 is KGHSH and CDR2 is LQKENI. The CDR3 has 13 amino acids. V dropped 3 bases and J dropped 10; count of bases not matched to a gene: 5. The CDR3 loop is CASSPRDRGLAFF. CDR3 bases: TGTGCCAGCTCACCTAGGGACAGGGGCTTAGCTTTCTTT. Based on the CDR3 plus reference TRBV18 and TRBJ1-1, the full variable domain is NAGVMQNPRHLVRRRGQEARLRCSPMKGHSHVYWYRQLPEEGLKFMVYLQKENIIDESGMPKERFSAEFPKEGPSILRIQQVVRGDSAAYFCASSPRDRGLAFFGQGTRLTVV.

This clone was detected only once. The chain couples TRBV7-2 to TRBJ2-3, with D tentatively TRBD2 (6 bases). The V and J ends lost 3 bases and 1 base respectively, with 23 bases between them. The CDR3 extends over 19 amino acids. Germline V lookup: CDR1 SGHTA, CDR2 FQGNSA. CDR3 residues: CASSFPLGGPTPGTDTQYF. In nucleotides, the CDR3 is TGTGCCAGCAGCTTTCCTTTGGGAGGCCCCACCCCCGGCACAGATACGCAGTATTTT.

The chain uses TRBV7-9 and TRBJ2-3, with 8 bases fitting TRBD2. V trimming: 3 bases; J trimming: 1 base; junction bases outside the gene matches: 3. Germline V gives CDR1 SEHNR, CDR2 FQNEAQ (reference sequence). The CDR3 covers 15 residues. The chain's CDR3 is CASSFTGGGTDTQYF. The CDR3 coding sequence is TGTGCCAGCAGCTTCACGGGAGGGGGCACAGATACGCAGTATTTT.

The chain employs TRBV29-1 and TRBJ1-2, with 9 bases identical to TRBD1. The germline V gene encodes CDR1 SQVTM and CDR2 ANQGSEA. This CDR3 region has 13 residues. The trim removed 6 bases at V and 4 bases at J, leaving 6 bases unmatched. CDR3 DNA: TGCAGCGTGAGGGACAGGGAAGGCTATGGCTACACCTTC. It is translated as CSVRDREGYGYTF.

The V and J genes are TRBV15 and TRBJ2-1; TRBD2 might be the D (6 bases). Trimming removed 0 bases at V and 10 bases at J, with 13 bases between. Germline CDR1 LNHNV, CDR2 YYDKDF (reference sequence). This CDR3 contains 14 residues. The CDR3 coding sequence is TGTGCCACCAGCAGAGATGGGGGTGGGAGGGAGCAGTTCTTC. Encoded protein: CATSRDGGGREQFF.

The chain couples TRBV7-9 to TRBJ2-7; 12 nucleotides match TRBD2. V was pared by 7 bases and J by 4 bases, with 8 bases of the junction left unmatched. Germline CDR1 and CDR2: SEHNR and FQNEAQ (reference sequence). The CDR3 loop spans 15 amino acids. The CDR3 DNA is TGTGCCAGCAACGCCGGACTAGCGGGATGGTACGAGCAGTACTTC. It encodes CASNAGLAGWYEQYF.